These 7 T cell receptor beta chains were sequenced from one sample in a study of cytomegalovirus exposure and HLA in healthy donors. The primer mix had 60 Vbeta and 13 Jbeta primers. The method was immunoSEQ multiplex PCR; TCRdb's version includes in-frame clones alone and lacks a portion of them. The table includes some 180,000 clones, under 9.5% detected once. Material: PBMCs. These receptors were taken from a woman aged 25 to 45 in good health and CMV-seropositive.

The CDR3 region is CASSSSGRSYNEQFF. The CDR3 nucleotides are TGTGCCAGCAGTTCGAGCGGGAGGTCTTACAATGAGCAGTTCTTC. V usage is TRBV6-5 and J usage is TRBJ2-1, with TRBD2 identical over 9 bases. J gave up 4 bases and V 4 bases, and 5 bases lay outside the gene matches. CDR3 length: 15 residues. Germline-derived CDR1 and CDR2 are MNHEY and SVGAGI.

The chain is built from TRBV5-1 and TRBJ2-1; 10 nucleotides align to TRBD1. Per the germline V gene, CDR1 is SGHRS and CDR2 is YFSETQ. The CDR3 length is 14 residues. V lost 5 bases to trimming and J lost 9 bases; unmatched junction nucleotides: 8. The CDR3 region is CASSSETGGSEQFF. DNA for the CDR3: TGCGCCAGCAGTTCAGAGACAGGGGGCTCTGAGCAGTTCTTC. The whole variable domain, remainder taken from reference TRBV5-1 and TRBJ2-1, is KAGVTQTPRYLIKTRGQQVTLSCSPISGHRSVSWYQQTPGQGLQFLFEYFSETQRNKGNFPGRFSGRQFSNSRSEMNVSTLELGDSALYLCASSSETGGSEQFFGPGTRLTVL.

This clone was observed a handful of times. The chain couples TRBV25-1 to TRBJ1-3; no firm D call. The CDR3 covers 15 residues. The V end was cut by 2 bases, the J end by 0 bases, with 8 bases between. Germline CDR1 reads MGHDK; CDR2 reads SYGVNS. CDR3 in amino acids: CASSEGPNSGNTIYF. The CDR3 region has the DNA TGTGCCAGCAGTGAAGGGCCTAACTCTGGAAACACCATATATTTT.

There are a few counts of this clone. V and J are TRBV30 and TRBJ2-4; D gene uncertain. The CDR3 totals 13 residues. Looked up from germline, CDR1 is GTSNPN and CDR2 is SVGIG (reference sequence). Trimming took off 5 bases at V and 0 bases at J, with 8 bases between the two ends. The CDR3 is CAWSPGAKNIQYF. CDR3 DNA: TGTGCCTGGTCCCCCGGAGCCAAAAACATTCAGTACTTC. The full variable domain, completed using reference TRBV30 and TRBJ2-4, is SQTIHQWPATLVQPVGSPLSLECTVEGTSNPNLYWYRQAAGRGLQLLFYSVGIGQISSEVPQNLSASRPQDRQFILSSKKLLLSDSGFYLCAWSPGAKNIQYFGAGTRLSVL.

This clone showed up just once. This chain joins TRBV29-1 and TRBJ2-5, with D perhaps matching TRBD2 (7 bases). This CDR3 comprises 14 residues. The V gene's germline CDR1 is SQVTM and CDR2 ANQGSEA. The V end lost 6 bases, the J end lost 5 bases, and 19 bases lay between the germline ends. CDR3 nucleotide sequence: TGCAGCGTAGGGAGGGGGGCTGATGAGGAGACCCAGTACTTC. This encodes CSVGRGADEETQYF.

This clone turned up a few times. Other DNA sequences in the same sample also yield this CDR3. The gene calls are TRBV6-5 and TRBJ2-7; 8 bases align to TRBD1. The ends lost 0 bases at V and 2 bases at J; junction bases unmatched: 3. Germline CDR1 and CDR2: MNHEY and SVGAGI. CDR3 length: 15 residues. This chain's CDR3 is CASSYSGTGTYEQYF. The CDR3 region has the DNA TGTGCCAGCAGTTACTCTGGGACAGGCACCTACGAGCAGTACTTC.

The chain combines TRBV18 with TRBJ2-7; 11 bases align to TRBD2. J was trimmed by 0 bases and V by 3 bases; bases with no gene match: 4. CDR3 length equals 16 residues. Germline V gene lookup returns CDR1 KGHSH and CDR2 LQKENI. CDR3 sequence reads: CASSPLGTSGSYEQYF. DNA for the CDR3: TGTGCCAGCTCACCTCTAGGGACTAGCGGCTCCTACGAGCAGTACTTC.